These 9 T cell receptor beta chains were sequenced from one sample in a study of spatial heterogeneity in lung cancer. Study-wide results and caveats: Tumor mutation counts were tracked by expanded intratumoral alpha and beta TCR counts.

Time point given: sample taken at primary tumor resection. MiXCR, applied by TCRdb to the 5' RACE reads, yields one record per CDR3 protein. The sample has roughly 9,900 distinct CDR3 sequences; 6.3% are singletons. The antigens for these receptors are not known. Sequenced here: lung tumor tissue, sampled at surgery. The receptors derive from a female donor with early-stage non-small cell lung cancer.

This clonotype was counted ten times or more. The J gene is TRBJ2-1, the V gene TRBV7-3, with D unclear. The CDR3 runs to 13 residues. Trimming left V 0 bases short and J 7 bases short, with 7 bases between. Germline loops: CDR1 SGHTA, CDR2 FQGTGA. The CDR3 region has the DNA TGTGCCAGCAGCTTAACTCGGTGGAATGAGCAGTTCTTC. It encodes CASSLTRWNEQFF. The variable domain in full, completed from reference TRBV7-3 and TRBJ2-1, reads GAGVSQTPSNKVTEKGKYVELRCDPISGHTALYWYRQSLGQGPEFLIYFQGTGAADDSGLPNDRFFAVRPEGSVSTLKIQRTERGDSAVYLCASSLTRWNEQFFGPGTRLTVL.

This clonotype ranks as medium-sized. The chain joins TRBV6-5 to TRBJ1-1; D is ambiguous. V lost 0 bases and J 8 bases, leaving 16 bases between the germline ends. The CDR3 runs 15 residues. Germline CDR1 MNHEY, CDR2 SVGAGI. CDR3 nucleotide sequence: TGTGCCAGCAGTTACTCGACGGTATCGGGCAGGGAAGCTTTCTTT. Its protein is CASSYSTVSGREAFF.

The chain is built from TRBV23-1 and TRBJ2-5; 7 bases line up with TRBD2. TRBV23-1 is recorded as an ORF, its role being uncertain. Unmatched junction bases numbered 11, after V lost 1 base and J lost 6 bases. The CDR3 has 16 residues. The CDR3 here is CASSQFWGRATKTQYF. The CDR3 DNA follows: TGCGCCAGCAGTCAATTCTGGGGGAGGGCCACGAAGACCCAGTACTTC.

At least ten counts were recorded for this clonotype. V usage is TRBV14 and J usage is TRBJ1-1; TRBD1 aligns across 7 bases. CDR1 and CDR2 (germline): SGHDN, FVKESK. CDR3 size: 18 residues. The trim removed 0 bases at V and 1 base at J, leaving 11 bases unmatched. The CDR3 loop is CASSQDSRSGGWNTEAFF. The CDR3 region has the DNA TGTGCCAGCAGCCAAGATTCCAGGTCAGGGGGGTGGAACACTGAAGCTTTCTTT.

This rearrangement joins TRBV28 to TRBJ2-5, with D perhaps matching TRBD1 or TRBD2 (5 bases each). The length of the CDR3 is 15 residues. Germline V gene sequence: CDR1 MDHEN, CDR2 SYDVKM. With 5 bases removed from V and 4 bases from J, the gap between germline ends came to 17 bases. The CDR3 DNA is TGTGCCAGCAGTGCCCCGGGACCCGAGGTAGAGACCCAGTACTTC. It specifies CASSAPGPEVETQYF.

CDR3 protein: CSVSPGHGIEQYF. In DNA, the CDR3 is TGCAGCGTCAGCCCGGGACATGGCATCGAGCAGTACTTC. V is TRBV29-1 and J is TRBJ2-7; possibly TRBD1 for D (6 bases). Germline-derived CDR1 and CDR2 are SQVTM and ANQGSEA. The CDR3 loop spans 13 amino acids. V shed 6 bases and J shed 6 bases, with 18 bases lying between them.

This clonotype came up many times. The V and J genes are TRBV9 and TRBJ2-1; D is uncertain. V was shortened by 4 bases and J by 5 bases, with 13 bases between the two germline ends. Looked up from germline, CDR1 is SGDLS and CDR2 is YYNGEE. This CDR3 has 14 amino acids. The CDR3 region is CASSPNYVNNEQFF. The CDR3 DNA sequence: TGTGCCAGCAGCCCGAATTACGTAAACAATGAGCAGTTCTTC.

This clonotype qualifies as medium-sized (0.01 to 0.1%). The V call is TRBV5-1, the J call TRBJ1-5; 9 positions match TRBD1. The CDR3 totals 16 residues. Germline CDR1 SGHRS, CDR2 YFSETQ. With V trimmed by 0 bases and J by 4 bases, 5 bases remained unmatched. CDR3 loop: CASSLGTGAMNQPQHF. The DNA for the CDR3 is TGCGCCAGCAGCTTGGGGACAGGGGCAATGAATCAGCCCCAGCATTTT.

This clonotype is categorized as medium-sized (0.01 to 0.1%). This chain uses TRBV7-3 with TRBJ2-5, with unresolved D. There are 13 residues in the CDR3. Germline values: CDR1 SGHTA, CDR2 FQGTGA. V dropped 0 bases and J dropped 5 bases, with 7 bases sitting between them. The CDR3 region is CASSLTVDETQYF. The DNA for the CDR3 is TGTGCCAGCAGCTTAACGGTTGATGAGACCCAGTACTTC.